Presented here are 8 T cell receptor beta chains from one specimen sequenced in a study of OX40 agonist ivuxolimab in advanced cancers. The table came from immunoSEQ multiplex PCR; TCRdb's copy has only in-frame clones and leaves some out. Among 100,000 or so clones listed, more than 85% were seen once. This specimen was CD4+ or CD8+ T cells sorted from blood, taken in a trial of the OX40 agonist ivuxolimab. Receptor source: an adult with an advanced solid tumor such as melanoma, head and neck, liver or kidney cancer.

The chain links TRBV28 to TRBJ1-4, with D unclear. V lost 5 bases to trimming and J lost 0 bases, with 10 bases between them. This CDR3 spans 15 amino acids. Germline loops: CDR1 MDHEN, CDR2 SYDVKM. CDR3 sequence reads: CASSPFTATNEKLFF. The CDR3 DNA follows: TGTGCCAGCAGTCCCTTTACAGCAACTAATGAAAAACTGTTTTTT.

J is TRBJ2-1 and V is TRBV6-5; 13 bases fit TRBD2. Per germline, CDR1 MNHEY and CDR2 SVGAGI. The CDR3 runs to 15 residues. V was pared by 6 bases and J by 5 bases, with 4 bases of the junction left unmatched. CDR3 sequence reads: CASSLLAGGHNEQFF. Here the CDR3 DNA reads TGTGCCAGCAGCCTACTAGCGGGAGGGCACAATGAGCAGTTCTTC.

The V gene is TRBV7-2, the J gene TRBJ1-2; D gene unclear. The V end lost 4 bases, the J end lost 2 bases, and 5 bases lay between the germline ends. Germline V gene lookup returns CDR1 SGHTA and CDR2 FQGNSA. The length of the CDR3 is 12 residues. The CDR3 sequence: CASSYQNYGYTF. The CDR3 DNA follows: TGTGCCAGCAGCTACCAAAACTATGGCTACACCTTC.

There are a few counts of this clone. This chain links TRBV5-6 with TRBJ1-2; TRBD1 matches 11 bases. J gave up 8 bases and V 2 bases, and 8 bases lay outside the gene matches. CDR3 size: 15 residues. Germline loops: CDR1 SGHDT, CDR2 YYEEEE. In DNA form, the CDR3 reads TGTGCCAGCAGCTTCCTCGGGGACAGGGGGAACGGCTACACCTTC. Translation: CASSFLGDRGNGYTF.

The chain joins TRBV4-3 to TRBJ2-7; TRBD1 agrees at 11 bases. The germline gives CDR1 LGHNA, CDR2 YSLEER. The CDR3 is 14 amino acids. V gave up 3 bases and J gave up 5 bases; unmatched junction bases: 3. CDR3 sequence (DNA): TGCGCCAGCAGCCATCGGACAGGGGGCGACGAGCAGTACTTC. Amino acids: CASSHRTGGDEQYF.

The DNA for the CDR3 is TGTGCCAGCAGCTTTTCTGTTCTAGCGGGAGTTGAAGAGACCCAGTACTTC. Translated: CASSFSVLAGVEETQYF. The J gene is TRBJ2-5, the V gene TRBV7-2; TRBD2 agrees at 10 bases. Trimming removed 3 bases from V and 3 bases from J; junction bases left unmatched: 10. This CDR3 contains 17 residues. CDR1 is SGHTA and CDR2 is FQGNSA in the germline V gene.

The chain joins TRBV27 to TRBJ2-7; 10 nucleotides line up with TRBD2. Germline V lookup: CDR1 MNHEY, CDR2 SMNVEV (reference sequence). J lost 4 bases, V lost 3 bases, and 6 bases had no gene match. The CDR3 sequence is 15 residues long. The CDR3 spells CASSFVSGRAYEQYF. The DNA of the CDR3 is TGTGCCAGCAGTTTCGTCAGCGGGAGGGCGTACGAGCAGTACTTC.

This clone was seen once. This CDR3 reads CAWSPLSGATYEQYF. CDR3 nucleotides: TGTGCCTGGAGTCCTCTTAGCGGGGCCACCTACGAGCAGTACTTC. This chain connects TRBV30 to TRBJ2-7, with TRBD2 identical over 8 bases. The CDR3 covers 15 residues. CDR1 and CDR2 from the germline V gene are GTSNPN and SVGIG (reference sequence). The V segment lost 2 bases and the J segment 2 bases; nucleotides outside the gene matches: 8.